The 19 T cell receptor beta chains reported below all come from one sample, sequenced in a study of cytomegalovirus exposure and HLA in healthy donors. Vbeta (60) and Jbeta (13) primers were used in the PCR. Produced via immunoSEQ multiplex PCR; TCRdb's table is partial and in-frame only. Counted here are about 150,000 clones, approximately 60% occurring once; the ten biggest clones make up about 7.1%. The sequencing input was PBMCs. These receptors all come from a woman between 55 and 75 years old in good health and CMV-seropositive.

The chain employs TRBV5-4 and TRBJ2-1, with 9 positions matching TRBD2. CDR3 length: 16 residues. The J segment lost 7 bases and the V segment lost 4 bases, leaving 12 bases of the junction unmatched. The germline gives CDR1 SGHNT, CDR2 YYREEE (reference sequence). The chain's CDR3 is CASSLGLAGGQNEQFF. The DNA of the CDR3 is TGTGCCAGCAGCCTGGGGTTGGCGGGAGGGCAGAATGAGCAGTTCTTC.

The genes are TRBV9 and TRBJ2-6; 10 bases align to TRBD1. Per germline, CDR1 SGDLS and CDR2 YYNGEE. Trimming at V came to 6 bases and at J to 0 bases, leaving 12 bases not matched to a gene. The CDR3 has 19 residues. In DNA, the CDR3 is TGTGCCAGCAACGTTGGAGACAGGGGGCGATTCTCTGGGGCCAACGTCCTGACTTTC. Protein: CASNVGDRGRFSGANVLTF.

The rearrangement links TRBV30 to TRBJ2-1; weak D call: TRBD1 (5 bases). The germline V gene has CDR1 GTSNPN and CDR2 SVGIG (reference sequence). The V gene lost 0 bases and the J gene lost 2 bases, with 8 bases spanning the gap. The length of the CDR3 is 14 residues. CDR3 protein: CAWSVKGAYNEQFF. CDR3 coding DNA: TGTGCCTGGAGTGTAAAAGGGGCCTACAATGAGCAGTTCTTC.

In its sample, this clone was seen once. J is TRBJ2-5 and V is TRBV4-2; TRBD2 agrees at 8 bases. This CDR3 is built from 17 residues. Germline CDR1 LGHNA, CDR2 YNFKEQ. V trimming: 3 bases; J trimming: 1 base; junction bases outside the gene matches: 10. CDR3 amino acids: CASSHSAGSGAQETQYF. The CDR3 DNA is TGTGCCAGCAGCCACTCCGCAGGTAGCGGGGCCCAAGAGACCCAGTACTTC.

The V and J genes are TRBV29-1 and TRBJ2-4, with 7 bases identical to TRBD2. Germline loops: CDR1 SQVTM, CDR2 ANQGSEA. V lost 3 bases and J lost 4; bases outside the gene matches: 9. The CDR3 runs 15 residues. In DNA, the CDR3 is TGCAGCGTTGAGAGCACAGAGGGAGGGAAAAACATTCAGTACTTC. This sequence encodes CSVESTEGGKNIQYF.

This clone has more than one count but fewer than ten. The rearrangement joins TRBV19 to TRBJ1-5, with D unclear. The V gene lost 6 bases and the J gene lost 9 bases, with 18 bases spanning the gap. Per germline, CDR1 LNHDA and CDR2 SQIVND (reference sequence). There are 14 residues in the CDR3. This CDR3 is CASSAGAGEGPQHF. The CDR3 DNA reads TGTGCCAGTAGCGCGGGAGCCGGTGAGGGGCCCCAGCATTTT.

The gene calls are TRBV28 and TRBJ1-4, with 11 bases that match TRBD1. The CDR3 loop spans 17 amino acids. Germline V CDR1 and CDR2: MDHEN, SYDVKM. With 5 bases clipped from V and 7 bases from J, the junction kept 12 bases outside the gene matches. CDR3 DNA sequence: TGTGCCAGCAGTCTCAACTCCGGGACAGGGGGGTTTGAAAAACTGTTTTTT. Its translation is CASSLNSGTGGFEKLFF.

A few counts support this clone. The chain employs TRBV5-4 and TRBJ2-5; TRBD2 might be the D (5 bases). Germline CDR1 reads SGHNT; CDR2 reads YYREEE (reference sequence). The V end was cut by 4 bases, the J end by 5 bases, with 21 bases between. The CDR3 spans 16 residues. CDR3 sequence: CASSPGVAFGKETQYF. The CDR3 DNA follows: TGTGCCAGCAGCCCCGGGGTAGCGTTTGGGAAGGAGACCCAGTACTTC.

This clone is a singleton in its sample. J is TRBJ1-5 and V is TRBV6-5; the match to TRBD1 covers 7 bases. V trimming: 4 bases; J trimming: 5 bases; junction bases outside the gene matches: 8. In germline, CDR1 is MNHEY, CDR2 SVGAGI. There are 15 residues in the CDR3. CDR3 residues: CASSSNSRGDQPQHF. CDR3 nucleotide sequence: TGTGCCAGCAGTTCAAACTCCAGGGGGGATCAGCCCCAGCATTTT.

The V and J genes are TRBV2 and TRBJ2-1; 10 nucleotides agree with TRBD2. This CDR3 has 17 amino acids. Germline values: CDR1 SNHLY, CDR2 FYNNEI. Trimming at V came to 7 bases and at J to 4 bases, leaving 13 bases not matched to a gene. CDR3 protein: CASTPSRRTSGYNEQFF. CDR3 bases: TGTGCCAGCACCCCTAGCCGCCGGACTAGCGGATACAATGAGCAGTTCTTC.

V usage is TRBV6-5 and J usage is TRBJ2-7; 7 nucleotides agree with TRBD1. The junction had 5 bases not matched to a gene; V was cut back by 6 bases and J by 3 bases. Germline CDR1 and CDR2: MNHEY and SVGAGI. This CDR3 is 13 amino acids long. The CDR3, as DNA: TGTGCCAGCAGGTCCAACAGGGGCTACGAGCAGTACTTC. Translation: CASRSNRGYEQYF.

This clone appeared a few times. The V gene is TRBV12-5, the J gene TRBJ2-1; no clear D. V gave up 1 base and J gave up 0 bases, with 4 bases separating them. Germline V gene sequence: CDR1 LGHNT, CDR2 FRNRAP. This CDR3 contains 14 residues. The DNA of the CDR3 is TGTGCTAGTGGTTTGGACGGCTCCTACAATGAGCAGTTCTTC. The encoded protein is CASGLDGSYNEQFF.

The chain couples TRBV28 to TRBJ1-5; D uncertain. This CDR3 contains 12 residues. Germline V lookup: CDR1 MDHEN, CDR2 SYDVKM. Between the trimmed V and J ends, which lost 8 bases and 1 base, there was a span of 6 bases. CDR3 DNA sequence: TGTGCCAGCCAGTTGAGCAATCAGCCCCAGCATTTT. This codes for CASQLSNQPQHF.

This clone was counted a few times. The chain uses TRBV28 and TRBJ1-1, with 8 positions matching TRBD1. The CDR3 has 13 amino acids. V lost 5 bases to trimming and J lost 3 bases; unmatched junction nucleotides: 2. Germline loops: CDR1 MDHEN, CDR2 SYDVKM. CDR3 amino acids: CASSLRGHTEAFF. The CDR3 DNA sequence: TGTGCCAGCAGTCTCAGGGGGCACACTGAAGCTTTCTTT.

The chain combines TRBV5-1 with TRBJ2-2; TRBD2 agrees at 9 bases. V shed 6 bases and J 6 bases; nucleotides not matched to a gene: 9. Germline V gene sequence: CDR1 SGHRS, CDR2 YFSETQ. CDR3 length: 15 residues. CDR3 residues: CASTPTSGKAGELFF. For the CDR3, the DNA is TGCGCCAGCACCCCGACTAGCGGAAAAGCCGGGGAGCTGTTTTTT.

This chain uses TRBV4-3 with TRBJ2-7, with a weak D call TRBD1 (5 bases). Trimming took 0 bases from V and 0 from J, leaving 9 bases between them. CDR1 and CDR2 from the germline V gene are LGHNA and YSLEER. This CDR3 is built from 15 residues. CDR3: CASSQEMDTSYEQYF. DNA for the CDR3: TGCGCCAGCAGCCAAGAAATGGACACCTCCTACGAGCAGTACTTC.

The chain employs TRBV9 and TRBJ2-3; D gene unclear. Germline V gives CDR1 SGDLS, CDR2 YYNGEE. This CDR3 is 12 amino acids long. Trimming pared 0 bases from V and 5 bases from J, leaving 4 bases between. This CDR3 reads CASSVVGDTQYF. The CDR3 bases are TGTGCCAGCAGCGTAGTCGGAGATACGCAGTATTTT.

In its sample, this clone was seen a few times. The chain combines TRBV5-1 with TRBJ2-7; 7 positions match TRBD1. Germline values: CDR1 SGHRS, CDR2 YFSETQ. The V gene end was trimmed by 5 bases and the J gene end by 2 bases; junction bases not matched to a gene: 10. The CDR3 has 15 amino acids. CDR3 DNA: TGCGCCAGCAGTACTTATCCGGGACAGACCTACGAGCAGTACTTC. Amino acids: CASSTYPGQTYEQYF.

The rearrangement joins TRBV27 to TRBJ1-2, with TRBD1 as a possible D gene (6 bases). CDR3 length: 17 residues. The germline CDR1 and CDR2 sequences are MNHEY and SMNVEV (reference sequence). Trimming pared 5 bases from V and 5 bases from J, leaving 24 bases between. For the CDR3, the DNA is TGTGCCAGCAGTATCCGGGACACCGCTCGGGGAGAGTATGGCTACACCTTC. This gives the protein CASSIRDTARGEYGYTF.